These T cell receptor beta chains were read from a single sample in a study of T cells in tuberculosis. Profiling relied on immunoSEQ multiplex PCR, and the TCRdb table lists in-frame clones only, not all of them. This table has under 35,000 clones, about 92% appearing once. The sample consisted of PBMCs, taken at tuberculosis diagnosis. The receptors were sampled from an adult with tuberculosis. Some clones in this sample may be carry-over from other donors' samples. CDR3s include the opening cysteine and the closing phenylalanine or tryptophan. Fields, in order: J gene, V gene, clone size, D gene, CDR3 protein, CDR3 DNA. The D gene is left open where the match is weak. Clone size appears in some rows only: once, few, many, or a class for an expanded clone.

TRBJ1-2	TRBV4-2	once	TRBD1	CASSQGTGSYGYTF	TGTGCCAGCAGCCAAGGGACAGGGAGCTATGGCTACACCTTC
TRBJ1-2	TRBV18	NA	TRBD1	CASSPTGVGYYGYTF	TGTGCCAGCTCACCAACAGGGGTTGGCTACTATGGCTACACCTTC
TRBJ2-2	TRBV5-6	once	NA	CASSLVRGARIPGELFF	TGTGCCAGCAGCTTGGTACGGGGGGCGCGGATTCCCGGGGAGCTGTTTTTT
TRBJ1-5	TRBV7-8	NA	TRBD1	CASSLWDRENQPQHF	TGTGCCAGCAGCTTGTGGGACAGGGAGAATCAGCCCCAGCATTTT
TRBJ1-2	TRBV18	few	NA	CASSPTTGGNYGYTF	TGTGCCAGCTCACCCACAACAGGAGGGAACTATGGCTACACCTTC
TRBJ2-7	TRBV6-6	NA	NA	CASRSTVKYDYEQYF	TGTGCCAGCAGATCCACAGTGAAATACGACTACGAGCAGTACTTC
TRBJ1-1	TRBV29-1	NA	NA	CSGGRGNTEAFF	TGCAGCGGGGGAAGGGGGAACACTGAAGCTTTCTTT
TRBJ1-1	TRBV19	NA	NA	CASRAGAHVVTEAFF	TGTGCCAGTAGAGCAGGGGCCCATGTGGTCACTGAAGCTTTCTTT
TRBJ1-4	TRBV5-1	NA	NA	CASSLGHTGGGNEKLFF	TGCGCCAGCAGCTTGGGACACACGGGGGGTGGTAATGAAAAACTGTTTTTT
TRBJ1-3	TRBV6-5	NA	NA	CASSRTYSSGNTIYF	TGTGCCAGCAGCCGAACTTACAGCTCTGGAAACACCATATATTTT
TRBJ2-3	TRBV7-3	NA	TRBD1	CASSPDRGVDTQYF	TGTGCCAGCAGCCCGGACAGGGGGGTAGATACGCAGTATTTT
TRBJ1-2	TRBV5-1	NA	TRBD1	CASSPIQGYGYGYTF	TGCGCCAGCAGCCCGATACAGGGGTACGGGTACGGCTACACCTTC
TRBJ2-3	TRBV5-1	NA	TRBD1	CASSLSGTGATDTQYF	TGCGCCAGCAGCTTGTCAGGGACAGGGGCCACAGATACGCAGTATTTT
TRBJ1-6	TRBV5-1	NA	NA	CASSFGGVAPLHF	TGCGCCAGCAGCTTCGGGGGTGTAGCACCCCTCCACTTT
TRBJ1-4	TRBV7-9	NA	TRBD1	CASSLTGGLNEKLFF	TGTGCCAGCAGCTTGACAGGGGGTCTAAATGAAAAACTGTTTTTT
TRBJ1-2	TRBV10-3	NA	TRBD1	CAISEETGGGGYTF	TGTGCCATCAGTGAGGAGACAGGGGGCGGTGGCTACACCTTC
TRBJ2-1	TRBV15	NA	NA	CATSQQRLANEQFF	TGTGCCACCAGCCAGCAGAGACTCGCCAATGAGCAGTTCTTC
TRBJ1-2	TRBV5-5	NA	TRBD1	CASSKGQGFNYGYTF	TGTGCCAGCAGCAAGGGACAGGGTTTTAACTATGGCTACACCTTC
TRBJ2-2	TRBV7-2	NA	TRBD2	CASSLRLAGVENTGELFF	TGTGCCAGCAGCTTACGGCTAGCGGGGGTTGAGAACACCGGGGAGCTGTTTTTT
TRBJ2-1	TRBV7-2	NA	TRBD2	CASSSRWPGLVASEQFF	TGTGCCAGCAGCTCCCGGTGGCCGGGACTAGTTGCGAGTGAGCAGTTCTTC
TRBJ2-2	TRBV18	NA	TRBD2	CASLTTGLAGAAGELFF	TGTGCCAGCCTCACCACTGGGCTAGCGGGGGCCGCCGGGGAGCTGTTTTTT
TRBJ2-3	TRBV29-1	NA	TRBD2	CSVAPGLAGGGGTDTQYF	TGCAGCGTTGCCCCGGGACTAGCGGGGGGGGGCGGCACAGATACGCAGTATTTT
TRBJ1-2	TRBV7-6	NA	TRBD1	CASSLEGTGDGYTF	TGTGCCAGCAGCTTAGAAGGGACAGGGGACGGCTACACCTTC
TRBJ1-1	TRBV10-1	NA	TRBD1	CASSYWGRDRDRGQEAFF	TGCGCCAGCAGCTATTGGGGTCGCGACCGGGACAGGGGGCAGGAAGCTTTCTTT
TRBJ2-3	TRBV28	NA	TRBD2	CASSRSGGARDTQYF	TGTGCCAGCAGTCGTAGCGGGGGGGCCAGAGATACGCAGTATTTT
TRBJ1-2	TRBV5-4	NA	NA	CASSREVYGYTF	TGTGCCAGCAGCCGGGAAGTTTATGGCTACACCTTC
TRBJ2-3	TRBV2	NA	NA	CASSDEIGTGSGYTDTQYF	TGTGCCAGCAGTGACGAGATCGGCACAGGGTCGGGGTACACAGATACGCAGTATTTT
TRBJ1-1	TRBV10-1	few	TRBD1	CASSTGQTNEAFF	TGCGCCAGCAGTACGGGACAGACCAATGAAGCTTTCTTT
TRBJ2-1	TRBV6-4	NA	TRBD1	CASSAYGTGLDEQFF	TGTGCCAGCAGTGCCTATGGGACAGGGTTGGATGAGCAGTTCTTC
TRBJ1-2	TRBV5-1	once	TRBD1	CASRQGRTNYGYTF	TGCGCCAGCCGACAGGGGCGGACTAACTATGGCTACACCTTC
TRBJ2-1	TRBV30	NA	TRBD2	CAWSGGNNEQFF	TGTGCCTGGAGCGGGGGGAACAATGAGCAGTTCTTC
TRBJ1-2	TRBV5-4	NA	TRBD1	CASSSRDRVNYGYTF	TGTGCCAGCAGCTCCCGGGACAGGGTTAACTATGGCTACACCTTC
TRBJ2-7	TRBV18	NA	TRBD1	CASSPYRGQGYEQYF	TGTGCCAGCTCACCTTATAGAGGACAGGGGTACGAGCAGTACTTC
TRBJ2-2	TRBV2	NA	TRBD1	CASTPQTGHTGELFF	TGTGCCAGCACCCCCCAGACAGGGCACACCGGGGAGCTGTTTTTT
TRBJ1-2	TRBV6-5	NA	NA	CASSAEGGGYTF	TGTGCCAGCAGTGCTGAAGGGGGTGGCTACACCTTC
TRBJ2-2	TRBV23-1	NA	TRBD1	CASSQPQSGTANTGELFF	TGCGCCAGCAGTCAACCCCAGTCTGGGACAGCGAACACCGGGGAGCTGTTTTTT
TRBJ2-7	TRBV19	NA	NA	CATGHGLSYEQYF	TGTGCCACTGGGCACGGTCTCTCCTACGAGCAGTACTTC
TRBJ2-3	TRBV7-2	NA	TRBD2	CASSLANLAGRTDTQYF	TGTGCCAGCAGCTTAGCCAATCTAGCGGGGCGCACAGATACGCAGTATTTT
TRBJ1-2	TRBV5-8	NA	NA	CASSSRGVTSPSYGYTF	TGTGCCAGCAGCTCAAGAGGTGTGACCTCCCCGAGCTATGGCTACACCTTC
TRBJ2-7	TRBV10-3	few	NA	CAISGTSAYEQYF	TGTGCCATCAGTGGGACATCTGCCTACGAGCAGTACTTC
TRBJ2-3	TRBV5-1	NA	TRBD2	CASSLTASGDTDTQYF	TGCGCCAGCAGCTTGACGGCTAGCGGGGACACAGATACGCAGTATTTT